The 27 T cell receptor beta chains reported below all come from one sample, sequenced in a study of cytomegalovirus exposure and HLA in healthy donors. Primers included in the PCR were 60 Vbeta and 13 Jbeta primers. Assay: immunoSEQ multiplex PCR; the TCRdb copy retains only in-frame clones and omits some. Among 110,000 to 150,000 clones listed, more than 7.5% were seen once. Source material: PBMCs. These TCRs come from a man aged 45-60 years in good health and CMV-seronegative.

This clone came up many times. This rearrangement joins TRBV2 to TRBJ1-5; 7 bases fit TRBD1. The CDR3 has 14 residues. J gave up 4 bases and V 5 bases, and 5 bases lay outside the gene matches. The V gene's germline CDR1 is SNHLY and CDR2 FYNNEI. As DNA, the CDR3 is TGTGCCAGCAGTTACCGGGACAGAAATCAGCCCCAGCATTTT. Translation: CASSYRDRNQPQHF.

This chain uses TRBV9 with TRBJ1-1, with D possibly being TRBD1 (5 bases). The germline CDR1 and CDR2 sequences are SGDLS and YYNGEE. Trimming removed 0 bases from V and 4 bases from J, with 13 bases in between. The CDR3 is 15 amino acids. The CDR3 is CASSVAAGMATEAFF. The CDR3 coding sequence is TGTGCCAGCAGCGTAGCAGCAGGGATGGCCACTGAAGCTTTCTTT.

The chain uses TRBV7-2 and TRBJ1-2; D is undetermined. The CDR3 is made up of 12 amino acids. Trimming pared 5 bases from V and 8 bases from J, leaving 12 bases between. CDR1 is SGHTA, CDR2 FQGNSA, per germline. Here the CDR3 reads CASSPPASGYTF. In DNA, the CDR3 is TGTGCCAGCAGCCCCCCCGCGTCAGGCTACACCTTC.

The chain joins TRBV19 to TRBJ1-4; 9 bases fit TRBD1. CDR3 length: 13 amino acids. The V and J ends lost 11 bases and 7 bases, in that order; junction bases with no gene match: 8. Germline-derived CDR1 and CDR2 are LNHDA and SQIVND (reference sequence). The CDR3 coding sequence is TGTGCCGCCTGGGACAGGGACACTGAAAAACTGTTTTTT. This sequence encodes CAAWDRDTEKLFF.

The CDR3 coding sequence is TGTGCCTGGAGACTAGCTCGACACGAGCAGTACTTC. Translated: CAWRLARHEQYF. V and J are TRBV30 and TRBJ2-7, with D possibly TRBD2 on 6 matching bases. The CDR3 loop spans 12 amino acids. V dropped 3 bases and J dropped 5 bases, with 11 bases sitting between them. Germline V gives CDR1 GTSNPN, CDR2 SVGIG (reference sequence). Combining the CDR3 with reference TRBV30 and TRBJ2-7 gives the whole variable domain SQTIHQWPATLVQPVGSPLSLECTVEGTSNPNLYWYRQAAGRGLQLLFYSVGIGQISSEVPQNLSASRPQDRQFILSSKKLLLSDSGFYLCAWRLARHEQYFGPGTRLTVT.

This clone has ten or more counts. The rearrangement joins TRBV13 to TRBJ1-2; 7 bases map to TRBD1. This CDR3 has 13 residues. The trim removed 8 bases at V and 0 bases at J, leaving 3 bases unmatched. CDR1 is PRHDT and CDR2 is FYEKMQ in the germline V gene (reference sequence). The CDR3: CASARGANYGYTF. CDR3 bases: TGTGCCAGCGCCAGGGGGGCTAACTATGGCTACACCTTC.

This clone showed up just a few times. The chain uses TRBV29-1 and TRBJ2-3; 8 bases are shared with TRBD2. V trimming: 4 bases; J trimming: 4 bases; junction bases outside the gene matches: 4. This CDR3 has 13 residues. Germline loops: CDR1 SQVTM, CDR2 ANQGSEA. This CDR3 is CSVGWRGADTQYF. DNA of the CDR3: TGCAGCGTTGGGTGGCGGGGGGCAGATACGCAGTATTTT.

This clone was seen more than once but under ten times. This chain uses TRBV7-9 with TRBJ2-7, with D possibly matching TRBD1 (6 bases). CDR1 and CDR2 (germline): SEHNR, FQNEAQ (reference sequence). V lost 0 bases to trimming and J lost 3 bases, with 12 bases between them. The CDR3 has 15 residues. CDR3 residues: CASSLAGDTHYEQYF. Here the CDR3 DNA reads TGTGCCAGCAGCTTAGCGGGGGACACACACTACGAGCAGTACTTC. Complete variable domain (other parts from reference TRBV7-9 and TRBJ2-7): DTGVSQNPRHKITKRGQNVTFRCDPISEHNRLYWYRQTLGQGPEFLTYFQNEAQLEKSRLLSDRFSAERPKGSFSTLEIQRTEQGDSAMYLCASSLAGDTHYEQYFGPGTRLTVT.

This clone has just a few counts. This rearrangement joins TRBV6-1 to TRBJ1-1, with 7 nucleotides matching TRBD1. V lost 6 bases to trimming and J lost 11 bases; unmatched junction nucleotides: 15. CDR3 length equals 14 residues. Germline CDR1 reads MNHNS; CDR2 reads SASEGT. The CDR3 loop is CASRTGTEVVLAFF. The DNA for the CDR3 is TGTGCCAGCAGGACCGGGACAGAGGTCGTTTTGGCTTTCTTT.

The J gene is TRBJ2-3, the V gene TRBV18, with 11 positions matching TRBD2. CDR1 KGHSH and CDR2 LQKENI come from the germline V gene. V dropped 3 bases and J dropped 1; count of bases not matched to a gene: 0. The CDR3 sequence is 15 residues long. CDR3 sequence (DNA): TGTGCCAGCTCACCGGGACTAGCGGGCACAGATACGCAGTATTTT. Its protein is CASSPGLAGTDTQYF.

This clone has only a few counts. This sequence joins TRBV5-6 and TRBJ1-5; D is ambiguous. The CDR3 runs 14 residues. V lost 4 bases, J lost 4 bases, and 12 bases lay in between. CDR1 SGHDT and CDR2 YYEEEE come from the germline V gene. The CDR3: CASSLGLLNQPQHF. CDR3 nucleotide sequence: TGTGCCAGCAGCCTAGGCCTCTTAAATCAGCCCCAGCATTTT.

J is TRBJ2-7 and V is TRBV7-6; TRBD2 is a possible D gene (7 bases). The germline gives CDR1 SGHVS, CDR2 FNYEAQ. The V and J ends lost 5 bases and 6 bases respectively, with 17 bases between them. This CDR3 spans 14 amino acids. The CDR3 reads CASSPLGGAGEQYF. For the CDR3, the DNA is TGTGCCAGCAGCCCCTTGGGGGGGGCGGGCGAGCAGTACTTC.

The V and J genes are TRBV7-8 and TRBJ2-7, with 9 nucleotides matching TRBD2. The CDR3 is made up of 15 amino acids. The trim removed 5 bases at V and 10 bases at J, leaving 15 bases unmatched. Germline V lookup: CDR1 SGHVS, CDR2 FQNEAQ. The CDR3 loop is CASSLQGSLAGLQYF. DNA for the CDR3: TGTGCCAGCAGCCTACAGGGGTCACTAGCGGGCCTTCAGTACTTC.

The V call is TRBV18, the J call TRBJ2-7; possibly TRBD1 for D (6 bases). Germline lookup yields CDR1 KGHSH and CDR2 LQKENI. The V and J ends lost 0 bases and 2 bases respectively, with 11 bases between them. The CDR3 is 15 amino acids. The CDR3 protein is CASSPPGHQTYEQYF. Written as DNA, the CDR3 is TGTGCCAGCTCACCACCGGGACACCAAACCTACGAGCAGTACTTC.

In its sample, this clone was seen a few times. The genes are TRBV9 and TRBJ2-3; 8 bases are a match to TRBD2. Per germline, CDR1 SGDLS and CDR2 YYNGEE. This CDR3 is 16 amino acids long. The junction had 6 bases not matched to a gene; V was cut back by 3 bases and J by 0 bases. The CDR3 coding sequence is TGTGCCAGCAGCGGGACTAGCCCTTACAGCACAGATACGCAGTATTTT. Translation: CASSGTSPYSTDTQYF.

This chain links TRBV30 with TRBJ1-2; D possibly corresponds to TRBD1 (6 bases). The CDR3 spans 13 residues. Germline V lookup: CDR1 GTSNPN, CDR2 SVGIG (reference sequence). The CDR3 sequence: CASRGRGRDGYTF. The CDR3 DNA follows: TGTGCTTCGAGGGGCAGGGGTCGGGATGGCTACACCTTC.

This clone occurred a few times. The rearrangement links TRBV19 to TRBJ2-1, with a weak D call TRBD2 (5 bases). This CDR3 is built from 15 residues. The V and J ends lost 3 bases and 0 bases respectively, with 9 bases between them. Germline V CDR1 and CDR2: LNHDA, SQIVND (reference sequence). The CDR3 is CASSMALASYNEQFF. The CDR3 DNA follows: TGTGCCAGTAGTATGGCGCTAGCCTCCTACAATGAGCAGTTCTTC.

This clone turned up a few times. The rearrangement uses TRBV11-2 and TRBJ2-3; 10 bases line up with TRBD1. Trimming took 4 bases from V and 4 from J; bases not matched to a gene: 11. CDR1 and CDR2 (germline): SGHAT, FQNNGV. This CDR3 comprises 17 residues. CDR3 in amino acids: CASSSQPGTGVSDTQYF. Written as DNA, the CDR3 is TGTGCCAGCAGCTCCCAACCCGGGACAGGGGTGTCAGATACGCAGTATTTT.

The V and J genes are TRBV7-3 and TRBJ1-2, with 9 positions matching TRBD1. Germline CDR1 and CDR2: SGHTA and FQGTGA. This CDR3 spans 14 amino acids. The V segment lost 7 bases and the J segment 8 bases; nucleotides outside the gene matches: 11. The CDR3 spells CASTENPQGAGYTF. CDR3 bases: TGTGCCAGCACCGAAAACCCACAGGGGGCGGGCTACACCTTC.

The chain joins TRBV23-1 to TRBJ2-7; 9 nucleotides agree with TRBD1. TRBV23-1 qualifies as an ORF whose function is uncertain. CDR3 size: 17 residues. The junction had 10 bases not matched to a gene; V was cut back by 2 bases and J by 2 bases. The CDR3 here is CASSQNGDRVGAYEQYF. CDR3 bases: TGCGCCAGCAGTCAAAATGGGGACAGGGTGGGTGCCTACGAGCAGTACTTC.

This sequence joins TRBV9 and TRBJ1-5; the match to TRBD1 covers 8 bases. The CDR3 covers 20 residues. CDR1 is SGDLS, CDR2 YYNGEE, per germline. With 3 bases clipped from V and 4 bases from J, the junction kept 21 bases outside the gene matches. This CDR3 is CASSGKGQAGKVMENQPQHF. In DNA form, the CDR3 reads TGTGCCAGCAGCGGGAAGGGACAGGCGGGGAAAGTAATGGAAAATCAGCCCCAGCATTTT. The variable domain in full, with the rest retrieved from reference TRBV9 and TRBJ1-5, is DSGVTQTPKHLITATGQRVTLRCSPRSGDLSVYWYQQSLDQGLQFLIQYYNGEERAKGNILERFSAQQFPDLHSELNLSSLELGDSALYFCASSGKGQAGKVMENQPQHFGDGTRLSIL.

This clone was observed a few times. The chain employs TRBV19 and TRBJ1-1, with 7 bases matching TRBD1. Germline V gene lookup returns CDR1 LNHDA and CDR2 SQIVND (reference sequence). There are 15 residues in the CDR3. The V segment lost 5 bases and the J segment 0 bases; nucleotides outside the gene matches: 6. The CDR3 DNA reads TGTGCCAGTAGTCGATGGGACAGTTTGAACACTGAAGCTTTCTTT. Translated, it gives CASSRWDSLNTEAFF.

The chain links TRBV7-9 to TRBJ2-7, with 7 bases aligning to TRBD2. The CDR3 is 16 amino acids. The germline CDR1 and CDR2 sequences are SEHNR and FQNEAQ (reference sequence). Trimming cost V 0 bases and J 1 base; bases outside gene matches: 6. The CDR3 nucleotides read TGTGCCAGCAGCTTAGCGGGAGGGGCCTATTCCTACGAGCAGTACTTC. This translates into CASSLAGGAYSYEQYF. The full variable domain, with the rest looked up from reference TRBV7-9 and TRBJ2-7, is DTGVSQNPRHKITKRGQNVTFRCDPISEHNRLYWYRQTLGQGPEFLTYFQNEAQLEKSRLLSDRFSAERPKGSFSTLEIQRTEQGDSAMYLCASSLAGGAYSYEQYFGPGTRLTVT.

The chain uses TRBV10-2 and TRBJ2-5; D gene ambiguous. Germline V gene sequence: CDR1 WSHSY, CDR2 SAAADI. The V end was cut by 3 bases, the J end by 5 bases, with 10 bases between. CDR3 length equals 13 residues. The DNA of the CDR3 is TGCGCCAGCAGTGAAATATCTGTCGAGACCCAGTACTTC. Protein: CASSEISVETQYF.

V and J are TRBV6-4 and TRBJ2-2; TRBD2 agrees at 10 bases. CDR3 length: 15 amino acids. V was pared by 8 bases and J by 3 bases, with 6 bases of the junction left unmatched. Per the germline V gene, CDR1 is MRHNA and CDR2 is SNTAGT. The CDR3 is CASSAGGLHTGELFF. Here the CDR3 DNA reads TGTGCCAGCTCAGCGGGGGGGCTTCACACCGGGGAGCTGTTTTTT.

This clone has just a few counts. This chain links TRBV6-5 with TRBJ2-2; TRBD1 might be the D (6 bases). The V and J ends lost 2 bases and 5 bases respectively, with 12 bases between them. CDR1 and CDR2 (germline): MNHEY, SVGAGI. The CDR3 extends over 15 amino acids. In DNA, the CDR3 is TGTGCCAGCAGTTACGGGGGCCAAGAGACCGGGGAGCTGTTTTTT. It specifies CASSYGGQETGELFF.

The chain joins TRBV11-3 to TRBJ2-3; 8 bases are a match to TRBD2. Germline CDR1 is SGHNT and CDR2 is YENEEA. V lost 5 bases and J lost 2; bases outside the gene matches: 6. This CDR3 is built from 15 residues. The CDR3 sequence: CASSTRGRNTDTQYF. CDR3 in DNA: TGTGCCAGCAGCACCCGCGGGAGGAACACAGATACGCAGTATTTT.